These 18 T cell receptor beta chains came from one sample sequenced in a study of blood T cell repertoires in COVID-19. The table came from immunoSEQ multiplex PCR; TCRdb's copy has only in-frame clones and leaves some out. Altogether about 94,000 clones are present, more than 65% being singletons, with the ten largest covering 6.3%. Sequenced: peripheral blood. All receptors come from a man aged 55 to 69 with acute or convalescent COVID-19.

V is TRBV9 and J is TRBJ1-1; D uncertain. Trimming removed 3 bases from V and 1 base from J, with 16 bases in between. CDR1 and CDR2 from the germline V gene are SGDLS and YYNGEE. This CDR3 has 16 residues. CDR3 nucleotides: TGTGCCAGCAGCGCCGATCCGGAGGAACCGAACACTGAAGCTTTCTTT. Its translation is CASSADPEEPNTEAFF.

This chain links TRBV3-1 (or the pseudogene TRBV3-2) with TRBJ1-6; no reliable D call. V was cut by 6 bases and J by 13 bases, with 22 bases left in between. Germline V gene lookup returns CDR1 LGHDT and CDR2 YNNKEL (reference sequence). This CDR3 spans 15 amino acids. The DNA of the CDR3 is TGTGCCAGCAGACGAAGCGAGGGAAGCAAGGCCCCCCTCCACTTT. Translating it yields CASRRSEGSKAPLHF.

This rearrangement joins TRBV28 to TRBJ1-2; D perhaps matches TRBD1 (6 bases). The germline V gene has CDR1 MDHEN and CDR2 SYDVKM. The CDR3 extends over 12 amino acids. V was shortened by 6 bases and J by 9 bases, with 14 bases between the two germline ends. CDR3 region: CASRDQGQRYTF. In nucleotides, the CDR3 is TGTGCCAGCAGAGACCAGGGGCAACGCTACACCTTC.

The J gene is TRBJ1-2, the V gene TRBV7-8, with D perhaps TRBD1 (5 bases). There are 16 residues in the CDR3. Trimming removed 2 bases from V and 5 bases from J, with 18 bases in between. The V gene's germline CDR1 is SGHVS and CDR2 FQNEAQ. The CDR3 sequence is CASSLIPGGREYGYTF. CDR3 in DNA: TGTGCCAGCAGCTTAATCCCCGGGGGTAGGGAGTATGGCTACACCTTC.

The genes are TRBV15 and TRBJ1-1; no firm D call. The V gene's germline CDR1 is LNHNV and CDR2 YYDKDF (reference sequence). This CDR3 is 14 amino acids long. The V gene lost 3 bases and the J gene lost 2 bases, with 10 bases spanning the gap. CDR3 in DNA: TGTGCCACCAGCAGTAGCACCTTAAACACTGAAGCTTTCTTT. This translates into CATSSSTLNTEAFF.

The V gene is TRBV25-1, the J gene TRBJ1-1; unclear D gene. Per the germline V gene, CDR1 is MGHDK and CDR2 is SYGVNS. The CDR3 consists of 14 residues. Trimming removed 4 bases from V and 5 bases from J, with 14 bases in between. CDR3 DNA: TGTGCCAGCAGTGTCGGCGGTGATGGGACTGAAGCTTTCTTT. Its translation is CASSVGGDGTEAFF.

The chain is built from TRBV19 and TRBJ2-2; perhaps TRBD2 as D (6 bases). V lost 3 bases to trimming and J lost 4 bases, with 18 bases between them. Germline V gives CDR1 LNHDA, CDR2 SQIVND (reference sequence). This CDR3 is built from 17 residues. The CDR3 spells CASSISLTGVRTGELFF. CDR3 nucleotide sequence: TGTGCCAGTAGTATTTCATTAACGGGGGTACGCACCGGGGAGCTGTTTTTT.

The rearrangement uses TRBV2 and TRBJ1-1; 7 bases match TRBD1. This CDR3 contains 11 residues. V lost 4 bases and J lost 7; bases outside the gene matches: 0. The V gene's germline CDR1 is SNHLY and CDR2 FYNNEI. The CDR3, as DNA: TGTGCCAGCAGTGGGGACAGTGAAGCTTTCTTT. Protein: CASSGDSEAFF. Together with reference TRBV2 and TRBJ1-1, the CDR3 gives the full variable domain: EPEVTQTPSHQVTQMGQEVILRCVPISNHLYFYWYRQILGQKVEFLVSFYNNEISEKSEIFDDQFSVERPDGSNFTLKIRSTKLEDSAMYFCASSGDSEAFFGQGTRLTVV.

This rearrangement joins TRBV28 to TRBJ2-1; a possible D gene is TRBD1 (5 bases). Trimming took off 6 bases at V and 4 bases at J, with 16 bases between the two ends. The CDR3 spans 15 residues. Germline assignment: CDR1 MDHEN and CDR2 SYDVKM. The CDR3 protein is CASSVDSPEYNEQFF. As DNA, the CDR3 is TGTGCCAGCAGCGTTGACAGCCCTGAATACAATGAGCAGTTCTTC.

This clone turned up a few times. V is TRBV6-2 or TRBV6-3 and J is TRBJ2-3; no definite D call. Between the trimmed V and J ends, which lost 4 bases and 6 bases, there was a span of 5 bases. Germline lookup yields CDR1 MNHEY and CDR2 SVGEGT. This CDR3 has 11 residues. The CDR3 loop reads CASSSPDTQYF. The DNA for the CDR3 is TGTGCCAGCAGTTCTCCCGATACGCAGTATTTT.

The J gene is TRBJ1-1, the V gene TRBV19; 11 bases match TRBD1. The germline V gene encodes CDR1 LNHDA and CDR2 SQIVND (reference sequence). The CDR3 loop spans 15 amino acids. J gave up 5 bases and V 4 bases, and 6 bases lay outside the gene matches. Here the CDR3 reads CASSTGQGARTEAFF. The DNA of the CDR3 is TGTGCCAGTAGTACCGGACAGGGGGCGAGGACTGAAGCTTTCTTT.

The chain joins TRBV5-1 to TRBJ2-1; D may be TRBD1 (5 bases). Germline V gene lookup returns CDR1 SGHRS and CDR2 YFSETQ. The CDR3 contains 13 residues. Trimming removed 5 bases at V and 0 bases at J, with 6 bases between. This chain's CDR3 is CASRQDSYNEQFF. Here the CDR3 DNA reads TGCGCCAGCAGACAGGACTCCTACAATGAGCAGTTCTTC.

The rearrangement joins TRBV11-2 to TRBJ2-7; no clear D gene. Trimming removed 1 base at V and 0 bases at J, with 10 bases between. The CDR3 covers 15 residues. From germline, CDR1 is SGHAT and CDR2 FQNNGV. The CDR3 loop reads CASSLVARNSYEQYF. The CDR3 bases are TGTGCCAGCAGCTTAGTAGCCAGAAACTCCTACGAGCAGTACTTC.

This clone has only a few counts. The V gene is TRBV2, the J gene TRBJ1-2; 7 bases agree with TRBD1. This CDR3 is built from 15 residues. V was pared by 6 bases and J by 4 bases, with 11 bases of the junction left unmatched. Per the germline V gene, CDR1 is SNHLY and CDR2 is FYNNEI. The CDR3 loop is CASRGGQRIVYGYTF. The CDR3 nucleotides are TGTGCCAGCAGGGGGGGACAGCGGATTGTCTATGGCTACACCTTC.

The chain uses TRBV29-1 and TRBJ2-1; weak D call: TRBD2 (6 bases). V dropped 5 bases and J dropped 5 bases, with 13 bases sitting between them. The CDR3 extends over 13 amino acids. The germline gives CDR1 SQVTM, CDR2 ANQGSEA. In DNA form, the CDR3 reads TGCAGCGTTTCGACCGGGACTGACAATGAGCAGTTCTTC. Translation: CSVSTGTDNEQFF.

This clone was counted a few times. V is TRBV5-1 and J is TRBJ2-7; 8 bases are shared with TRBD1. The J segment lost 1 base and the V segment lost 2 bases, leaving 2 bases of the junction unmatched. The CDR3 loop spans 14 amino acids. Germline CDR1 is SGHRS and CDR2 is YFSETQ. This CDR3 reads CASSFDRGSYEQYF. DNA of the CDR3: TGCGCCAGCAGCTTCGACAGGGGATCCTACGAGCAGTACTTC. Complete variable domain (other parts from reference TRBV5-1 and TRBJ2-7): KAGVTQTPRYLIKTRGQQVTLSCSPISGHRSVSWYQQTPGQGLQFLFEYFSETQRNKGNFPGRFSGRQFSNSRSEMNVSTLELGDSALYLCASSFDRGSYEQYFGPGTRLTVT.

The genes are TRBV19 and TRBJ1-2; a possible D gene is TRBD1 (5 bases). In germline, CDR1 is LNHDA, CDR2 SQIVND (reference sequence). This CDR3 is built from 14 residues. V was pared by 4 bases and J by 9 bases, with 18 bases between. CDR3 loop: CASSTPPSGVSYTF. The CDR3 nucleotides are TGTGCCAGTAGTACTCCTCCTTCGGGGGTGAGCTACACCTTC.

Here the CDR3 DNA reads TGTGCCAGCAGCGAAGGAGGGACGGTAGAGACCCAGTACTTC. It codes for CASSEGGTVETQYF. The rearrangement links TRBV9 to TRBJ2-5; perhaps TRBD2 as D (6 bases). The CDR3 is made up of 14 amino acids. Per the germline V gene, CDR1 is SGDLS and CDR2 is YYNGEE. V dropped 3 bases and J dropped 4 bases, with 13 bases sitting between them.